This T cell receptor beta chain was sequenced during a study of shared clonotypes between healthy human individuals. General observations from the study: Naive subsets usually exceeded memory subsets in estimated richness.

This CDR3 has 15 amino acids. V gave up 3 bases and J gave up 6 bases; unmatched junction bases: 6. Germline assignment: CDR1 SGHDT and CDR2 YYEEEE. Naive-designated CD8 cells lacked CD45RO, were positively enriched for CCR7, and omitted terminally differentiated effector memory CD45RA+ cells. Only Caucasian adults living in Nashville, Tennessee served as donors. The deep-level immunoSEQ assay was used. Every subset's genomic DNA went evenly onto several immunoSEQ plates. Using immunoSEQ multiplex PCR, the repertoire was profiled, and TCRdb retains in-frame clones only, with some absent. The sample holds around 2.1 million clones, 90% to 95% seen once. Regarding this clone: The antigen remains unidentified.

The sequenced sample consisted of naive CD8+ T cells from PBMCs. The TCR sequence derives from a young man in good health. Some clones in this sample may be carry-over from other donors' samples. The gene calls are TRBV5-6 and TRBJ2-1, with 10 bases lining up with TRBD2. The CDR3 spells CASSSLGLAINEQFF. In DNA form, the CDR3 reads TGTGCCAGCAGCTCCCTGGGACTAGCGATCAATGAGCAGTTCTTC.